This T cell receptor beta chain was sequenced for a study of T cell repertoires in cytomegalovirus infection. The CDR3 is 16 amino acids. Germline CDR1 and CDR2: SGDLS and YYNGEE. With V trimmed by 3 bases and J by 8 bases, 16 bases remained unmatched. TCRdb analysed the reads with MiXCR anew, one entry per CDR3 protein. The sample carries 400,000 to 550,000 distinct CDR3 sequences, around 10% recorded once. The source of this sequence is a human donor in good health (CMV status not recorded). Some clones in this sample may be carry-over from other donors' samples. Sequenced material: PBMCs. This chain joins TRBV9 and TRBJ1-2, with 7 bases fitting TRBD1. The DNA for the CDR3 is TGTGCCAGCAGCGCCCAATACTCGACAGGGTCAGGAGGCTACACCTTC. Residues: CASSAQYSTGSGGYTF.